This T cell receptor (beta chain) was captured in a study of blood T cell repertoires in COVID-19. Overall study context: The United States, Italy and Spain were the sources of the acute and convalescent COVID-19 samples. PBMCs, B-cell-depleted T cells, or T cells provided the cDNA or gDNA that made up the material.

The CDR3 length is 14 residues. Germline V CDR1 and CDR2: DFQATT, SNEGSKA (reference sequence). V lost 3 bases and J lost 5; bases outside the gene matches: 7. This clone showed up just once. Followed longitudinally, the Seattle patients had been enrolled during active infection. Using immunoSEQ multiplex PCR, the repertoire was profiled, and TCRdb retains in-frame clones only, with some absent. There are roughly 150,000 clones in the sample; around four fifths occur only once, and under 3.5% lies in the top ten. The origin of this receptor is a woman of 80 years or more with COVID-19, enrolled during active disease. J is TRBJ2-5 and V is TRBV20-1; TRBD2 aligns across 9 bases. Sequencing used peripheral blood. The CDR3: CSASGRGGDETQYF. Here the CDR3 DNA reads TGCAGTGCTAGTGGGCGGGGGGGCGATGAGACCCAGTACTTC.